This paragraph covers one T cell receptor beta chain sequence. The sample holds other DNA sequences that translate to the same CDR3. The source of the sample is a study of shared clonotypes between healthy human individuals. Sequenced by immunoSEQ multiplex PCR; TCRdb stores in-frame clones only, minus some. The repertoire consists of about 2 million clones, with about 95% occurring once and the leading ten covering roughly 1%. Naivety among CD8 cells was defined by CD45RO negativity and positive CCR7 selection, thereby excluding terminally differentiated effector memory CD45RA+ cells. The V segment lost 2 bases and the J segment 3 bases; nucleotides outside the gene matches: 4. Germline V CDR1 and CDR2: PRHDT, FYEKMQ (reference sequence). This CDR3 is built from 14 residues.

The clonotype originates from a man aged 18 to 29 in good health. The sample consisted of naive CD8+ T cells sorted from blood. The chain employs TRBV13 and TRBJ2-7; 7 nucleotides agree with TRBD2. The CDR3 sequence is CASSLLAVNYEQYF. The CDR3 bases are TGTGCCAGCAGCTTACTAGCGGTGAACTACGAGCAGTACTTC.